This T cell receptor beta chain appears in the sequencing data of a study of radiotherapy plus CTLA-4 blockade in lung cancer. Background on the study: Objective responses were observed in approximately 17% of patients, and disease control was achieved by approximately 32%.

About this clone itself: What it recognizes is unknown.

Treatment of patients with chemo-refractory metastatic non-small-cell lung cancer consisted of focal radiation plus CTLA-4 blockade with ipilimumab. Measured with immunoSEQ multiplex PCR; TCRdb has only the in-frame clones, and not every one. The sample lists around 40,000 clones, 75% occurring once. General study findings and limits: Among reported predictors of response, early blood T cell clone dynamics with interferon-beta performed best. Radiotherapy with ipilimumab was followed by blood expansion of tumor-derived clones.

The source is a human donor with non-small cell lung cancer who had stable disease on radiotherapy plus ipilimumab. Sample: peripheral blood, taken from a patient treated with radiotherapy plus ipilimumab.

The DNA of the CDR3 is TGTGCCAGCAGCTCGACAGGGTCCTACGAGCAGTACTTC. Translated: CASSSTGSYEQYF. This rearrangement joins TRBV11-3 to TRBJ2-7; 7 bases are a match to TRBD1. Germline V gives CDR1 SGHNT, CDR2 YENEEA. The CDR3 loop spans 13 amino acids. After removal of 4 bases from V and 1 base from J, the junction contained 1 base not matched to a gene. Supplemented by reference TRBV11-3 and TRBJ2-7, the full variable domain reads EAGVVQSPRYKIIEKKQPVAFWCNPISGHNTLYWYLQNLGQGPELLIRYENEEAVDDSQLPKDRFSAERLKGVDSTLKIQPAELGDSAVYLCASSSTGSYEQYFGPGTRLTVT.